This is a list of T cell receptor beta chains from one sample in a study of Graves' ophthalmopathy and Graves' hyperthyroidism. TCRdb independently ran MiXCR on the multiplex PCR reads; one entry per CDR3 protein. The data show fewer than 650,000 distinct CDR3 sequences, about a fifth seen once. Sequencing was performed on peripheral blood. All receptors derive from a woman between 18 and 29 years old with stable Graves' hyperthyroidism. Some clones in this sample may be carry-over from other donors' samples. The CDR3 runs from the conserved cysteine through the conserved F or W. The order of the fields is V gene, J gene, D gene, clone size, CDR3 protein, CDR3 DNA. The D gene is left open where the match is weak. Expanded clones are given a class, and other clones once, few, many or no size at all.

TRBV5-1	TRBJ1-2	NA	many	CASSLDPGSGGYTF	TGCGCCAGCAGCTTGGATCCGGGCTCTGGTGGCTACACCTTC
TRBV11-2	TRBJ2-5	NA	many	CASSLTGMVETQYF	TGTGCCAGCAGCTTAACGGGGATGGTAGAGACCCAGTACTTC
TRBV20-1	TRBJ2-7	NA	many	CRVRGAGYEQYF	TGCAGGGTCCGAGGGGCAGGCTACGAGCAGTACTTC
TRBV7-8	TRBJ1-2	TRBD1	NA	CASSNQGANGYTF	TGTGCCAGCAGCAATCAGGGGGCTAATGGCTACACCTTC
TRBV7-3	TRBJ1-1	NA	many	CASSLDFMNTEAFF	TGTGCCAGCAGCTTGGACTTCATGAACACTGAAGCTTTCTTT
TRBV11-1	TRBJ2-2	TRBD2	NA	CASSLPAQGLAGNTGELFF	TGTGCCAGCAGCTTACCCGCACAGGGACTAGCGGGGAACACCGGGGAGCTGTTTTTT
TRBV20-1	TRBJ2-7	NA	NA	CSARDTGGPAYEQYF	TGCAGTGCTAGAGACACGGGGGGCCCAGCCTACGAGCAGTACTTC
TRBV6-9	TRBJ1-1	NA	many	CASSENGGVMNTEAFF	TGTGCCAGCAGTGAAAATGGGGGCGTGATGAACACTGAAGCTTTCTTT
TRBV12-3/TRBV12-4	TRBJ2-7	NA	NA	CASTWGMSYEQYF	TGTGCCAGCACTTGGGGGATGTCCTACGAGCAGTACTTC
TRBV12-3/TRBV12-4	TRBJ2-7	TRBD1	many	CASSLVGQGNYEQYF	TGTGCCAGCAGCTTAGTAGGACAGGGTAACTACGAGCAGTACTTC
TRBV30	TRBJ1-2	TRBD1	many	CAWAPGTGDGYTF	TGTGCCTGGGCTCCCGGGACAGGGGACGGCTACACCTTC
TRBV20-1	TRBJ1-2	NA	NA	CSAREPVLEAGYTF	TGCAGTGCTAGGGAGCCCGTCCTAGAGGCTGGCTACACCTTC
TRBV2	TRBJ2-2	TRBD1	many	CASRGLQGTGELFF	TGTGCCAGCAGGGGATTACAGGGGACCGGGGAGCTGTTTTTT
TRBV6-2/TRBV6-3	TRBJ2-2	TRBD1	few	CASKTLGTGSPGELFF	TGTGCCAGCAAAACACTCGGGACAGGGTCTCCCGGGGAGCTGTTTTTT
TRBV6-1	TRBJ2-5	TRBD2	NA	CAGSRGSQETQYF	TGTGCCGGCTCGCGGGGGAGCCAAGAGACCCAGTACTTC
TRBV29-1	TRBJ1-2	NA	NA	CSVGEGSYGYTF	TGCAGCGTGGGAGAGGGTTCCTATGGCTACACCTTC
TRBV27	TRBJ1-5	TRBD1	many	CASSRMEGGLGTQHF	TGTGCCAGCAGTCGCATGGAAGGGGGCTTAGGGACCCAGCATTTT
TRBV11-2	TRBJ2-7	TRBD1	NA	CASSLGSGGGSYEQYF	TGTGCCAGCAGCTTAGGGTCAGGGGGCGGCTCCTACGAGCAGTACTTC
TRBV20-1	TRBJ2-5	TRBD1	few	CSAQETGGQETQYF	TGCAGTGCTCAGGAGACAGGGGGCCAAGAGACCCAGTACTTC
TRBV28	TRBJ2-2	NA	NA	CASSLGGQPVSGELFF	TGTGCCAGCAGTTTAGGGGGCCAACCTGTTTCAGGGGAGCTGTTTTTT
TRBV19	TRBJ1-1	NA	many	CASSLAGHTEAFF	TGTGCCAGTTCGCTAGCGGGACACACTGAAGCTTTCTTT
TRBV11-1	TRBJ2-3	NA	NA	CASSLDRGTYTDTQYF	TGTGCCAGCAGCTTAGACCGGGGAACGTACACAGATACGCAGTATTTT